These T cell receptor beta chains were read from a single sample in a study of T cell responses to AZD1222 COVID-19 vaccine. Only in-frame clones appear in the TCRdb table, and some are missing; sequencing was by immunoSEQ multiplex PCR. Of around 100,000 clones in the sample, roughly 91% were seen once. Sample: peripheral blood, taken on day 0 of AZD1222 vaccination. These receptors originate from an adult in good health. The CDR3 runs from the conserved cysteine through the conserved F or W. The D gene is left open where the match is weak. Part of the rows lack a size; the others show once, few, many or a class for expanded clones.

size	J	D	V	CDR3	DNA
medium-sized	TRBJ2-1	-	TRBV14	CASSQVLGNEQFF	TGTGCCAGCAGCCAAGTACTCGGCAATGAGCAGTTCTTC
-	TRBJ2-1	-	TRBV5-1	CASSSINIQGRYYNEQFF	TGCGCCAGCAGCTCAATTAATATTCAGGGGCGTTACTACAATGAGCAGTTCTTC
-	TRBJ1-5	TRBD1	TRBV27	CASSLTGRGRQPQHF	TGTGCCAGCAGTTTAACGGGCAGGGGGCGTCAGCCCCAGCATTTT
-	TRBJ1-6	TRBD1	TRBV10-3	CAISETDRGLGNSPLHF	TGTGCCATCAGTGAGACTGACAGGGGGTTAGGCAATTCACCCCTCCACTTT
-	TRBJ1-1	-	TRBV6-4	CASSEEGKDRFMNTEAFF	TGTGCCAGCAGTGAAGAGGGCAAGGATAGATTCATGAACACTGAAGCTTTCTTT
-	TRBJ1-1	-	TRBV6-1	CASSEIRLTEAFF	TGTGCCAGCAGTGAAATCCGCCTTACTGAAGCTTTCTTT
-	TRBJ1-2	TRBD1	TRBV29-1	CSAGGQGRYGYTF	TGCAGCGCCGGGGGACAGGGACGTTATGGCTACACCTTC
-	TRBJ2-2	-	TRBV30	CAWSALDTGELFF	TGTGCCTGGAGCGCCCTGGACACCGGGGAGCTGTTTTTT
once	TRBJ1-2	-	TRBV19	CASSIRGLDGYTF	TGTGCCAGTAGTATTAGGGGGTTGGATGGCTACACCTTC
-	TRBJ1-6	-	TRBV19	CASSTIWTGGNSPLHF	TGTGCCAGTAGCACCATTTGGACGGGGGGAAATTCACCCCTCCACTTT
-	TRBJ1-3	-	TRBV7-9	CASSLGVSGNTIYF	TGTGCCAGCAGCTTAGGGGTTTCCGGAAACACCATATATTTT
-	TRBJ2-2	TRBD2	TRBV6-2/TRBV6-3	CASSATSSGELFF	TGTGCCAGCAGTGCGACTAGCTCCGGGGAGCTGTTTTTT
-	TRBJ2-7	TRBD1	TRBV7-2	CASSFIGTGGYEQYF	TGTGCCAGCAGCTTCATCGGGACAGGGGGGTACGAGCAGTACTTC
-	TRBJ1-5	-	TRBV19	CASSRGGNQPQHF	TGTGCCAGTTCGCGGGGAGGGAATCAGCCCCAGCATTTT
-	TRBJ2-7	TRBD2	TRBV11-2	CASSGLAGILSYEQYF	TGTGCCAGCAGTGGACTAGCGGGGATTCTCTCCTACGAGCAGTACTTC
-	TRBJ2-1	-	TRBV7-9	CASSFTANEQFF	TGTGCCAGCAGCTTTACAGCTAATGAGCAGTTCTTC
-	TRBJ2-2	TRBD2	TRBV5-8	CASKPRGTSGITGELFF	TGTGCCAGCAAGCCTCGGGGGACTAGCGGGATTACCGGGGAGCTGTTTTTT
-	TRBJ2-5	-	TRBV5-6	CASSADRGAQETQYF	TGTGCCAGCAGCGCAGATCGGGGTGCACAAGAGACCCAGTACTTC